This T cell receptor (beta chain) was captured in a study of blood T cell repertoires in COVID-19. Turning to the study itself: COVID-19 samples, acute and convalescent, were from the United States, Italy and Spain.

Authors' data handling: Scientists estimated how many nucleated cells there were by amplifying reference gene primers. Only in-frame clones appear in the TCRdb table, and some are missing; sequencing was by immunoSEQ multiplex PCR. V and J calls and clone size come straight from that table; D and trimming were deduced from the DNA. Among roughly 330,000 clones listed, around 83% were seen once. The junction had 6 bases not matched to a gene; V was cut back by 4 bases and J by 4 bases. The CDR3 covers 14 residues. CDR1 SGHNT and CDR2 YYREEE come from the germline V gene (reference sequence). The rearrangement joins TRBV5-4 to TRBJ2-5; 8 bases are a match to TRBD1. The sequencing sample was made of peripheral blood. This clonotype was obtained from a woman between 50 and 59 years old with acute or convalescent COVID-19. The CDR3 loop reads CASSLRTGRETQYF. The DNA of the CDR3 is TGTGCCAGCAGCCTACGGACAGGGCGAGAGACCCAGTACTTC.